This is a list of T cell receptor beta chains from one sample in a study of cytomegalovirus exposure and HLA in healthy donors. Method: immunoSEQ multiplex PCR; TCRdb's copy keeps in-frame clones and lacks some. Of tens of thousands of clones listed, around 77% were seen once; the top ten hold approximately 5.8%. What was sequenced was PBMCs. The source is a man aged 50 or older in good health and CMV-seronegative. Each CDR3 is given with its conserved first and last residue. D genes are given only for firm matches. Size is omitted from some rows. Given values are once, few, many or a class for expanded clones.

v_call,d_call,clone_size,j_call,cdr3_nt,cdr3_aa
TRBV7-8,TRBD2,once,TRBJ2-7,TGTGCCAGCAGCTTAGTAGGTCTAGCGGGATTTGGCGAGCAGTACTTC,CASSLVGLAGFGEQYF
TRBV10-3,-,few,TRBJ1-1,TGTGCCATATCACACCGGAACACTGAAGCTTTCTTT,CAISHRNTEAFF
TRBV7-9,-,-,TRBJ1-1,TGTGCCAGCAGCGAGCAGGGCCCCATGAACACTGAAGCTTTCTTT,CASSEQGPMNTEAFF
TRBV10-3,TRBD2,-,TRBJ2-7,TGTGCCATCAGAGAGCGGGGGAGCTCCTACGAGCAGTACTTC,CAIRERGSSYEQYF
TRBV10-3,-,-,TRBJ1-5,TGTGCCACCAACAGGGTCGAAAGCAATCAGCCCCAGCATTTT,CATNRVESNQPQHF
TRBV9,TRBD2,-,TRBJ2-2,TGTGCCAGCAGCGGGGGGCTAGCGGGAGGCGCCGGGGAGCTGTTTTTT,CASSGGLAGGAGELFF
TRBV5-1,TRBD1,-,TRBJ1-1,TGCGCCAGCAGCCACCCCGGGACAGGGTTTGAAGCTTTCTTT,CASSHPGTGFEAFF
TRBV18,TRBD2,-,TRBJ2-3,TGTGCCAGCTCACCGACTAGCGGGAGGGGTCCGGCAGATACGCAGTATTTT,CASSPTSGRGPADTQYF
TRBV5-5,-,-,TRBJ1-5,TGTGCCAGCAGCTGGGTGGAGGGCAGCAATCAGCCCCAGCATTTT,CASSWVEGSNQPQHF
TRBV4-1,TRBD2,-,TRBJ2-1,TGCGCCAGCAGCCAAGACTGGACTAGCGGGGGACACCTGTTCTTC,CASSQDWTSGGHLFF
TRBV7-2,-,-,TRBJ1-4,TGTGCCAGCAGATTGAGGCCCGGGGCAGGGGAGGAAAAACTGTTTTTT,CASRLRPGAGEEKLFF
TRBV6-4,TRBD1,once,TRBJ2-1,TGTGCCAGCAGTGAAACAGGGGCATCTTACAATGAGCAGTTCTTC,CASSETGASYNEQFF
TRBV7-3,TRBD1,few,TRBJ2-5,TGTGCCAGCAGCCAAAGGACAGGGGAGGTGGAGACCCAGTACTTC,CASSQRTGEVETQYF
TRBV6-5,TRBD1,-,TRBJ2-3,TGTGCCAGCAGTTACTTCCCAGGGGGCGCAGGAGATACGCAGTATTTT,CASSYFPGGAGDTQYF
TRBV30,-,-,TRBJ1-5,TGTGCCTGGAGTGTGGGAGGGTTTCATCAGCCCCAGCATTTT,CAWSVGGFHQPQHF
TRBV30,-,-,TRBJ2-4,TGTGCCTGGTCCGGGGAAGCCAAAAACATTCAGTACTTC,CAWSGEAKNIQYF
TRBV28,TRBD2,once,TRBJ2-7,TGTGCCAGCAGTAATGGGGGAGCGGGGGCCTACGAGCAGTACTTC,CASSNGGAGAYEQYF
TRBV29-1,TRBD1,-,TRBJ1-2,TGCAGCGTCGGACAGGACGCTAACTATGGCTACACCTTC,CSVGQDANYGYTF
TRBV30,-,-,TRBJ1-2,TGTGCCTGGAGGCAGGTTGGGTATGGCTACACCTTC,CAWRQVGYGYTF
TRBV28,-,-,TRBJ2-3,TGTGCCAGCAGTTCACAGTTTGTAGGTGCAGATACGCAGTATTTT,CASSSQFVGADTQYF
TRBV28,TRBD1,-,TRBJ2-7,TGTGCCAGCAGTTCTATCCTAGACAGGGACGCCTACGAGCAGTACTTC,CASSSILDRDAYEQYF
TRBV19,TRBD2,-,TRBJ2-7,TGTGCCAGTAGCCCTTGGGCTAGCGGGAGGAACGAGCAGTACTTC,CASSPWASGRNEQYF
TRBV7-8,-,-,TRBJ1-2,TGTGCCAGCAGCTTATTTGGGTTCGCGGGGGGCTACACCTTC,CASSLFGFAGGYTF
TRBV5-1,-,-,TRBJ1-1,TGCGCCAGCAGGTTGGCGGGAGTAGACACTGAAGCTTTCTTT,CASRLAGVDTEAFF
TRBV7-2,TRBD2,-,TRBJ2-1,TGTGCCACCGCAAGGGCCCGGGGGGGCCAGGGCGAGCAGTTCTTC,CATARARGGQGEQFF